One sample yielded the 5 T cell receptor beta chains listed below, sequenced in a study of identical twins listed by TCRdb under 2016. Receptors were amplified or captured by 5' RACE. Sequencing used an Illumina HiSeq 2000. The public reads were reanalyzed by TCRdb: fastp trimming at Q25, MiXCR alignment, in-frame beta chains only. Each entry is one CDR3 protein sequence, shown with its most common DNA and genes. The table for this sample lists approximately 230,000 distinct CDR3 sequences; roughly 7.1% of them were counted only once. The ten largest clonotypes hold roughly 14% of the sample. The same data also contributed to another study, on T cells expressing NK-cell markers.

Sequencing used CD8+ T cells sorted from blood. Every receptor here comes from a woman aged 18-29 years in good health.

This clonotype has a count of ten or more. The chain is built from TRBV12-3 or TRBV12-4 and TRBJ1-5; D is unresolved. The length of the CDR3 is 14 residues. Trimming took 1 base from V and 2 from J, leaving 6 bases between them. This chain's CDR3 is CASSLGTGNQPQHF. The CDR3 DNA follows: TGTGCCAGCAGTTTAGGGACGGGCAATCAGCCCCAGCATTTT.

This clonotype appeared a few times. The chain has TRBV12-3 or TRBV12-4 and TRBJ1-2; D gene unclear. CDR3 length equals 13 residues. The V gene lost 1 base and the J gene lost 7 bases, with 10 bases spanning the gap. DNA for the CDR3: TGTGCCAGCAGTTTAGGGCGGACGACTGGCTACACCTTC. Its translation: CASSLGRTTGYTF.

This chain joins TRBV10-3 and TRBJ2-3, with 12 bases that match TRBD2. V lost 5 bases and J lost 6; bases outside the gene matches: 9. Germline V lookup: CDR1 ENHRY, CDR2 SYGVKD. The length of the CDR3 is 16 residues. This CDR3 is CAISTGTSGPRDTQYF. The CDR3 bases are TGTGCCATCAGTACCGGGACTAGCGGGCCTCGGGATACGCAGTATTTT.

The sample holds a few counts of this clonotype. This rearrangement joins TRBV25-1 to TRBJ1-1; the match to TRBD1 covers 7 bases. This CDR3 is built from 14 residues. Per the germline V gene, CDR1 is MGHDK and CDR2 is SYGVNS. V shed 1 base and J 11 bases; nucleotides not matched to a gene: 10. CDR3 loop: CASSESPGAGQAFF. The CDR3 bases are TGTGCCAGCAGTGAATCCCCAGGGGCGGGACAGGCTTTCTTT. Variable domain in full (rest from reference TRBV25-1 and TRBJ1-1): EADIYQTPRYLVIGTGKKITLECSQTMGHDKMYWYQQDPGMELHLIHYSYGVNSTEKGDLSSESTVSRIRTEHFPLTLESARPSHTSQYLCASSESPGAGQAFFGQGTRLTVV.

The table lists this clonotype with many counts. This CDR3 is CASSVGSLETQYF. DNA for the CDR3: TGTGCCAGCAGCGTAGGTTCATTGGAGACCCAGTACTTC. The J gene is TRBJ2-5, the V gene TRBV9; D uncertain. CDR1 and CDR2 (germline): SGDLS, YYNGEE. Trimming pared 0 bases from V and 5 bases from J, leaving 8 bases between. The CDR3 length is 13 residues.